A single sample gave rise to the 18 T cell receptor beta chains below, sequenced in a study of Ad26.COV2.S vaccination and SARS-CoV-2 variants. Treatment here: some 20 received Ad26.COV2.S at low or high dose, single or two shots; about five received placebo; per-sample allocation not given. Repertoires come from day 63 after the first vaccine or placebo injection. Only in-frame clones appear in the TCRdb table, and some are missing; sequencing was by immunoSEQ multiplex PCR. The data contain about 480,000 clones, around 90% of them seen just once; the ten biggest clones take up around 13%. The material sequenced was peripheral blood, taken in a trial of Ad26.COV2.S vaccine versus placebo. The receptors shown here come from a person between 18 and 65 years old who received the Ad26.COV2.S COVID-19 vaccine or a placebo.

This chain uses TRBV7-9 with TRBJ2-7, with 14 bases identical to TRBD2. This CDR3 comprises 17 residues. Trimming at V came to 0 bases and at J to 4 bases, leaving 5 bases not matched to a gene. Germline V gives CDR1 SEHNR, CDR2 FQNEAQ (reference sequence). CDR3 nucleotides: TGTGCCAGCAGCTTAGCCTTAGGACTAGCGGGAGGTTACGAGCAGTACTTC. Amino acid sequence: CASSLALGLAGGYEQYF. Full variable domain (rest looked up from reference TRBV7-9 and TRBJ2-7): DTGVSQNPRHKITKRGQNVTFRCDPISEHNRLYWYRQTLGQGPEFLTYFQNEAQLEKSRLLSDRFSAERPKGSFSTLEIQRTEQGDSAMYLCASSLALGLAGGYEQYFGPGTRLTVT.

CDR3 protein: CATSTRMDRDGYTF. In nucleotides, the CDR3 is TGTGCCACCAGCACGAGAATGGACAGGGACGGCTACACCTTC. The chain has TRBV15 and TRBJ1-2; 8 nucleotides agree with TRBD1. This CDR3 spans 14 amino acids. Germline CDR1 and CDR2: LNHNV and YYDKDF (reference sequence). J gave up 8 bases and V 4 bases, and 9 bases lay outside the gene matches.

This clone was found once. The chain employs TRBV12-3 or TRBV12-4 and TRBJ1-1; D remains unclear. This CDR3 is built from 11 residues. Trimming cost V 7 bases and J 0 bases, with 3 bases left between them. The CDR3 DNA is TGTGCCAGCAAACTGAACACTGAAGCTTTCTTT. This gives the protein CASKLNTEAFF.

This sequence joins TRBV6-2 or TRBV6-3 and TRBJ1-1; maybe TRBD1 (5 bases). The CDR3 is 14 amino acids. Trimming removed 3 bases from V and 11 bases from J, with 19 bases in between. Per the germline V gene, CDR1 is MNHEY and CDR2 is SVGEGT. CDR3 bases: TGTGCCAGCAGTTATCTCGACCTTGGGGGGTACGCTTTCTTT. Protein: CASSYLDLGGYAFF.

The rearrangement joins TRBV28 to TRBJ2-7, with D maybe TRBD1 (7 bases). CDR1 and CDR2 from the germline V gene are MDHEN and SYDVKM. V dropped 7 bases and J dropped 6 bases, with 13 bases sitting between them. The CDR3 contains 12 residues. The CDR3 DNA follows: TGTGCCAGCATGGCAGGGGGGAGCGAGCAGTACTTC. Amino acids: CASMAGGSEQYF.

The V call is TRBV27, the J call TRBJ2-3; TRBD2 is a possible D gene (5 bases). The V end lost 6 bases, the J end lost 1 base, and 14 bases lay between the germline ends. Looked up from germline, CDR1 is MNHEY and CDR2 is SMNVEV (reference sequence). This CDR3 is 15 amino acids long. The CDR3 protein is CASSPVLRGTDTQYF. CDR3 sequence (DNA): TGTGCCAGCAGCCCCGTCCTGAGGGGCACAGATACGCAGTATTTT.

This clone was seen once. The chain carries TRBV9 and TRBJ2-6; D is unresolved. V shed 0 bases and J shed 4 bases, with 11 bases lying between them. CDR3 length equals 16 residues. Germline V gene lookup returns CDR1 SGDLS and CDR2 YYNGEE. Here the CDR3 DNA reads TGTGCCAGCAGCGTAGGAGAGGCTCGAGGGGCCAACGTCCTGACTTTC. Amino acid sequence: CASSVGEARGANVLTF.

The rearrangement links TRBV30 to TRBJ1-1; D not resolved. Trimming took 0 bases from V and 0 from J, leaving 8 bases between them. The germline gives CDR1 GTSNPN, CDR2 SVGIG (reference sequence). This CDR3 spans 14 amino acids. CDR3 sequence (DNA): TGTGCCTGGAGTGTAGGTCGGCTGAACACTGAAGCTTTCTTT. It translates to CAWSVGRLNTEAFF.

On this clone: The sample holds other DNA sequences that translate to the same CDR3. The chain has TRBV19 and TRBJ1-1; D possibly corresponds to TRBD1 (5 bases). This CDR3 region has 13 residues. Germline CDR1 is LNHDA and CDR2 is SQIVND (reference sequence). V was clipped by 3 bases and J by 1 base, with 6 bases between them. Here the CDR3 DNA reads TGTGCCAGTAGTATCGGGGGGAACACTGAAGCTTTCTTT. Protein sequence: CASSIGGNTEAFF.

J is TRBJ1-6 and V is TRBV7-9; no definite D call. Deletions cut 5 bases from V and 9 bases from J, with 26 bases between. Germline CDR1 and CDR2: SEHNR and FQNEAQ (reference sequence). The CDR3 has 18 amino acids. CDR3 sequence: CASSQRGGVSGFSSPLHF. DNA for the CDR3: TGTGCCAGCAGCCAACGAGGCGGGGTTAGCGGGTTCTCTTCACCCCTCCACTTT.

The chain employs TRBV30 and TRBJ2-5, with D unclear. The CDR3 extends over 13 amino acids. Germline loops: CDR1 GTSNPN, CDR2 SVGIG (reference sequence). V dropped 0 bases and J dropped 5 bases, with 10 bases sitting between them. CDR3 bases: TGTGCCTGGAGTGTCGGTGGGTCGGAGACCCAGTACTTC. Amino acid sequence: CAWSVGGSETQYF.

The chain has TRBV6-1 and TRBJ2-7; the D is unclear. The length of the CDR3 is 13 residues. In germline, CDR1 is MNHNS, CDR2 SASEGT. V was shortened by 1 base and J by 2 bases, with 6 bases between the two germline ends. CDR3 DNA sequence: TGTGCCAGCAGTGAAGGCAGTCCCTACGAGCAGTACTTC. Its translation: CASSEGSPYEQYF.

The chain uses TRBV6-5 and TRBJ1-2; unclear D gene. This CDR3 region has 12 residues. V was clipped by 0 bases and J by 4 bases, with 3 bases between them. From germline, CDR1 is MNHEY and CDR2 SVGAGI. CDR3 in DNA: TGTGCCAGCAGTTACTCGGGCTATGGCTACACCTTC. It yields the protein CASSYSGYGYTF.

This clone occurred a few times. V and J are TRBV7-9 and TRBJ2-5; the D gene is possibly TRBD2 (6 bases). Germline V gene data show CDR1 as SEHNR and CDR2 as FQNEAQ (reference sequence). V lost 5 bases to trimming and J lost 4 bases, with 11 bases between them. This CDR3 comprises 13 residues. This chain's CDR3 is CASSPPSAETQYF. As DNA, the CDR3 is TGTGCCAGCAGCCCTCCTAGCGCAGAGACCCAGTACTTC.

V gene TRBV5-6 combines with J gene TRBJ1-3; D unresolved. V lost 1 base, J lost 1 base, and 9 bases lay in between. The CDR3 has 15 amino acids. CDR1 is SGHDT and CDR2 is YYEEEE in the germline V gene. CDR3 region: CASSLLTDSGNTIYF. The CDR3 coding sequence is TGTGCCAGCAGCTTGTTAACAGATTCTGGAAACACCATATATTTT. Full variable domain (remainder filled in from reference TRBV5-6 and TRBJ1-3): DAGVTQSPTHLIKTRGQQVTLRCSPKSGHDTVSWYQQALGQGPQFIFQYYEEEERQRGNFPDRFSGHQFPNYSSELNVNALLLGDSALYLCASSLLTDSGNTIYFGEGSWLTVV.

The chain couples TRBV28 to TRBJ1-5, with D tentatively TRBD1 (5 bases). V gave up 3 bases and J gave up 1 base, with 7 bases separating them. The CDR3 is made up of 14 amino acids. CDR1 and CDR2 (germline): MDHEN, SYDVKM. The CDR3 protein is CASSLWGSNQPQHF. CDR3 DNA sequence: TGTGCCAGCAGTTTGTGGGGCAGCAATCAGCCCCAGCATTTT.

V usage is TRBV3-1 (or the pseudogene TRBV3-2) and J usage is TRBJ1-1, with unresolved D. V was trimmed by 4 bases and J by 3 bases, leaving 12 bases between them. CDR3 length: 14 amino acids. Looked up from germline, CDR1 is LGHDT and CDR2 is YNNKEL (reference sequence). CDR3 nucleotide sequence: TGTGCCAGCAGCCGCACGGTGGCCGACACTGAAGCTTTCTTT. Translated: CASSRTVADTEAFF.

The genes are TRBV2 and TRBJ2-2, with D uncertain. The CDR3 has 15 amino acids. Per germline, CDR1 SNHLY and CDR2 FYNNEI. V lost 1 base and J lost 6, with 12 bases in between. The CDR3 loop is CASSEVSPSAGELFF. CDR3 bases: TGTGCCAGCAGTGAAGTCTCCCCATCGGCCGGGGAGCTGTTTTTT.